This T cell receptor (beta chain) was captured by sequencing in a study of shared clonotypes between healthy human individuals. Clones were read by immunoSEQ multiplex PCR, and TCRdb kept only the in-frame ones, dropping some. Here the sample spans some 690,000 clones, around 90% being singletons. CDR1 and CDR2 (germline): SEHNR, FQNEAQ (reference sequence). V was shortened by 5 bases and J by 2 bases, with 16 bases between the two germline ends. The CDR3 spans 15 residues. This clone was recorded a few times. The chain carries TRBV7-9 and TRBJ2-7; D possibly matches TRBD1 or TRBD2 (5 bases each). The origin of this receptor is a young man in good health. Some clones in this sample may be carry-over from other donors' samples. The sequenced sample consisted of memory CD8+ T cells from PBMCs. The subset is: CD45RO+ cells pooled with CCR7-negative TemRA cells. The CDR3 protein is CASSPGAGTTYEQYF. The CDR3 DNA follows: TGTGCCAGCAGCCCTGGCGCCGGGACCACCTACGAGCAGTACTTC.